This TCR beta chain was captured by sequencing in a study of regulatory T cells in long-lasting Graves disease. Overall study results and limits: The researchers studied only peripheral blood, not thyroid tissue. Persistent cases of Graves' showed reduced TCR diversity relative to newly diagnosed patients. Among samples with persistent disease, TRBV28, TRBJ1-2 and TRBJ2-5 were favored.

This clonotype was observed at least ten times. Its target is unknown. Time point in this sample: persistent/refractory GD, antithyroid drugs over 5 years with positive TRAb. The authors made the TCR library using RNA they extracted from PBMCs. The CDR3 has 12 amino acids. Trimming at V came to 7 bases and at J to 11 bases, leaving 10 bases not matched to a gene. Construction of the TCR beta libraries employed iRepertoire HTBI primers in conjunction with Arm-PCR of CDR3 regions. TCRdb used MiXCR to reprocess the multiplex PCR reads, holding one entry per CDR3 protein. In the table there are some 340,000 distinct CDR3 sequences, roughly 25% of which are singletons.

J is TRBJ1-1 and V is TRBV12-3 or TRBV12-4; TRBD1 aligns across 7 bases. The sequence was obtained from a woman in her forties with Graves disease. Sequenced material: peripheral blood mononuclear cells (PBMCs), taken when the disease was refractory, from a patient treated with antithyroid drugs. CDR3 coding DNA: TGTGCCAGCACCGAGAGTGACAGGGTGGCTTTCTTT. It translates to CASTESDRVAFF.